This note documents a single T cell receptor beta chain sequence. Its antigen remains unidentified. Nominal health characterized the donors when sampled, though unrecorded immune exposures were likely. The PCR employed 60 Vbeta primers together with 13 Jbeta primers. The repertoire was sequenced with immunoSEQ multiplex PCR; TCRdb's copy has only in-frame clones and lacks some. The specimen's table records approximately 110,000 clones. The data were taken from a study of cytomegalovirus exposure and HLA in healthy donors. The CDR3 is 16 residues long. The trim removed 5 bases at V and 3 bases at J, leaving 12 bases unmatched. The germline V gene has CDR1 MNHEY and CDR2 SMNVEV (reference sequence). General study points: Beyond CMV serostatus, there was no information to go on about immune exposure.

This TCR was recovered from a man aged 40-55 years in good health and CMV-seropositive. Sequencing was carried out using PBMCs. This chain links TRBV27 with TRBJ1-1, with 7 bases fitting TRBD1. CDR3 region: CASSLLKGAGDTEAFF. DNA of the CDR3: TGTGCCAGCAGTCTTCTGAAGGGGGCAGGAGACACTGAAGCTTTCTTT.